This entry lists 8 T cell receptor beta chains sequenced from one sample in a study of T-cell reconstitution after alpha-beta-depleted transplantation in children. TCRbeta library construction was performed incorporating unique molecular identifiers. TCRdb analysed the PCR reads with MiXCR anew, one entry per CDR3 protein. In the table there are hundreds of thousands of distinct CDR3 sequences, under 30% of which are singletons. The source material was PBMCs, mostly from graft donor cells, sampled 360 days after TCRalphabeta/CD19-depleted stem cell transplant. The receptors shown here come from a boy in the first two years of life who had a stem cell transplant for acute myeloid leukemia, so the T cells may come from the graft donor.

A few counts support this clonotype. J is TRBJ2-2 and V is TRBV7-3, with TRBD1 matching over 8 bases. Per germline, CDR1 SGHTA and CDR2 FQGTGA. V trimming: 2 bases; J trimming: 4 bases; junction bases outside the gene matches: 6. The CDR3 extends over 16 amino acids. This CDR3 reads CASSLAWTGSTGELFF. CDR3 sequence (DNA): TGTGCCAGCAGCTTAGCCTGGACAGGGTCCACCGGGGAGCTGTTTTTT.

There are a few counts of this clonotype. The rearrangement joins TRBV12-3 or TRBV12-4 to TRBJ2-3; no reliable D call. Deletions cut 8 bases from V and 0 bases from J, with 9 bases between. The CDR3 contains 13 residues. CDR3 residues: CASSWVSTDTQYF. In nucleotides, the CDR3 is TGTGCCAGCTCGTGGGTGAGCACAGATACGCAGTATTTT.

This clonotype was counted a few times. The chain carries TRBV10-3 and TRBJ2-2; D tentatively reads TRBD1 or TRBD2 (6 bases each). Germline V gene sequence: CDR1 ENHRY, CDR2 SYGVKD. The germline V and J ends were trimmed by 5 bases and 4 bases, with 20 bases remaining between them. The CDR3 spans 17 residues. The chain's CDR3 is CAISTPWGAQSTGELFF. The DNA for the CDR3 is TGTGCCATCAGTACCCCATGGGGGGCGCAGAGCACCGGGGAGCTGTTTTTT.

This clonotype was recorded many times. V and J are TRBV7-8 and TRBJ2-5; D might be TRBD2 (6 bases). This CDR3 has 15 amino acids. Germline loops: CDR1 SGHVS, CDR2 FQNEAQ. The V end was cut by 5 bases, the J end by 5 bases, with 18 bases between. This CDR3 is CASSLFWGEGETQYF. The CDR3, as DNA: TGTGCCAGCAGCCTGTTCTGGGGGGAAGGCGAGACCCAGTACTTC.

This clonotype was seen at least ten times. This sequence joins TRBV20-1 and TRBJ2-5; D is possibly TRBD1 (6 bases). V was shortened by 4 bases and J by 1 base, with 10 bases between the two germline ends. The CDR3 runs 13 residues. Germline loops: CDR1 DFQATT, CDR2 SNEGSKA (reference sequence). CDR3 in DNA: TGCAGTGCTATGGACAGCTCCCAAGAGACCCAGTACTTC. Translated: CSAMDSSQETQYF.

This clonotype was found many times. J is TRBJ2-3 and V is TRBV5-1; 10 nucleotides agree with TRBD1. The CDR3 is 15 amino acids. V lost 4 bases, J lost 2 bases, and 4 bases stayed unmatched. The germline V gene has CDR1 SGHRS and CDR2 YFSETQ. The CDR3 coding sequence is TGCGCCAGCAGCGCCGGGACAGGGGTCACAGATACGCAGTATTTT. Encoded protein: CASSAGTGVTDTQYF.

The count of this clonotype is one. Lacking the conserved final phenylalanine or tryptophan, this CDR3 likely reflects a read error. The DNA is left out, because the CDR3 cannot be placed on it with certainty; the CDR3 is given as TCRdb lists it. This chain uses TRBV2 with TRBJ2-1; whether TRBD1, the table's D call, matches the DNA was not checked. Germline V gives CDR1 SNHLY, CDR2 FYNNEI. The CDR3 sequence runs 13 residues, both termini included. The CDR3 region is CASSEWGTGEICH.

The rearrangement links TRBV6-1 to TRBJ2-1; TRBD1 agrees at 8 bases. Germline loops: CDR1 MNHNS, CDR2 SASEGT. V trimming: 6 bases; J trimming: 8 bases; junction bases outside the gene matches: 9. This CDR3 has 14 residues. The CDR3 loop is CASRLQQGEDEQFF. In nucleotides, the CDR3 is TGTGCCAGCAGACTTCAACAGGGGGAGGATGAGCAGTTCTTC.